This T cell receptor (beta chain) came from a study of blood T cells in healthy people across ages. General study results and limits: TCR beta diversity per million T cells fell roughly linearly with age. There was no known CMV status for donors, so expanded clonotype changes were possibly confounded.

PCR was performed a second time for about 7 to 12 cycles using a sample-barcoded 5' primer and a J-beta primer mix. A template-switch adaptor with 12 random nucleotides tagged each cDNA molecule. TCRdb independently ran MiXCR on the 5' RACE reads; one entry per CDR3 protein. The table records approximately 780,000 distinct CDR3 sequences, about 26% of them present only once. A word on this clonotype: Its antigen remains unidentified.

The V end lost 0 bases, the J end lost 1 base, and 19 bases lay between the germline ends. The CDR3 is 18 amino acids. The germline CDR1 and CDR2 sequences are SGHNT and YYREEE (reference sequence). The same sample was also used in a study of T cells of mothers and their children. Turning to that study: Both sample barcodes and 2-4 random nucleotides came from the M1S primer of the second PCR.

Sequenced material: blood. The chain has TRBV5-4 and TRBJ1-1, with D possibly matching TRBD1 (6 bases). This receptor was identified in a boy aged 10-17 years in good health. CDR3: CASSLGGSGAWGNTEAFF. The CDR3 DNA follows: TGTGCCAGCAGCTTGGGCGGTTCGGGGGCTTGGGGGAACACTGAAGCTTTCTTT.